Listed below are T cell receptor beta chains from one sample, sequenced in a study of cytomegalovirus exposure and HLA in healthy donors. Generated by immunoSEQ multiplex PCR, the TCRdb table keeps only in-frame clones and is missing some. Among over 150,000 clones listed, 77% were seen once. Sequences were obtained from PBMCs. The receptors were gathered from a woman aged 40-49 years in good health and CMV-seropositive. The CDR3 runs from the conserved cysteine through the conserved F or W. A D gene is named only where the DNA matches it firmly. Rows give clone size only sometimes, using once, few, many, or a class for an expanded clone.

d_call clone_size j_call v_call cdr3_aa cdr3_nt
NA NA TRBJ1-2 TRBV7-9 CASSDATVLLDYGYTF TGTGCCAGCAGCGACGCTACAGTGCTTTTAGACTATGGCTACACCTTC
TRBD2 NA TRBJ2-1 TRBV30 CAWTLAWGGNEQFF TGTGCCTGGACCCTGGCGTGGGGGGGGAATGAGCAGTTCTTC
NA NA TRBJ2-1 TRBV7-9 CASSYRGSRTDEQFF TGTGCCAGCAGTTATCGGGGTTCACGCACAGATGAGCAGTTCTTC
NA NA TRBJ2-3 TRBV29-1 CSVTYGGPTDTQYF TGCAGCGTAACCTACGGGGGTCCTACAGATACGCAGTATTTT
NA NA TRBJ1-1 TRBV28 CASIRQGGNTEAFF TGTGCCAGCATCCGGCAGGGTGGCAACACTGAAGCTTTCTTT
TRBD2 few TRBJ2-7 TRBV4-3 CASSISTPGLASSSSYEQYF TGCGCCAGCAGCATCAGCACTCCGGGACTAGCGTCGTCGTCCTCCTACGAGCAGTACTTC
TRBD1 NA TRBJ2-1 TRBV10-3 CAISFDRGLNEQFF TGTGCCATCAGTTTTGACAGGGGCTTAAATGAGCAGTTCTTC
TRBD2 NA TRBJ2-7 TRBV7-2 CASSRTSGPSYEQYF TGTGCCAGCAGTCGGACTAGCGGGCCCTCCTACGAGCAGTACTTC
TRBD2 NA TRBJ2-3 TRBV6-1 CASSSGGATDTQYF TGTGCCAGCAGTAGCGGGGGGGCGACAGATACGCAGTATTTT
NA NA TRBJ2-7 TRBV30 CAWSVTGKSSYEQYF TGTGCCTGGAGTGTTACGGGGAAGAGCTCCTACGAGCAGTACTTC
TRBD1 few TRBJ2-5 TRBV7-2 CASSPQTGIGETQYF TGTGCCAGCAGCCCCCAGACAGGGATAGGAGAGACCCAGTACTTC
TRBD1 NA TRBJ2-5 TRBV5-1 CASSFTGEETQYF TGCGCCAGCAGCTTCACAGGGGAAGAGACCCAGTACTTC
NA NA TRBJ2-2 TRBV9 CASSVAGGRRTGELFF TGTGCCAGCAGCGTAGCCGGGGGGCGACGTACCGGGGAGCTGTTTTTT
NA NA TRBJ1-2 TRBV4-1 CASSLSGGALNYGYTF TGCGCCAGCAGCCTTTCCGGGGGGGCGTTGAACTATGGCTACACCTTC
NA NA TRBJ1-1 TRBV6-5 CASSKRNGGAFF TGTGCCAGCAGTAAGCGGAACGGAGGAGCTTTCTTT
NA NA TRBJ2-7 TRBV7-9 CASSLLGVEQYF TGTGCCAGCAGCTTACTCGGGGTCGAGCAGTACTTC